This TCR beta chain was found in a study of STAT5B mutations in CD4+ large granular lymphocyte leukemia. In its sample, this clone was seen a few times. Trimming left V 6 bases short and J 0 bases short, with 6 bases between. This CDR3 region has 14 residues. Germline V gene lookup returns CDR1 LNHDA and CDR2 SQIVND (reference sequence). Profiling relied on immunoSEQ multiplex PCR, and the TCRdb table lists in-frame clones only, not all of them. This table has thousands of clones, 85% to 90% appearing once. V is TRBV19 and J is TRBJ2-6, with no clear D. Material: PBMCs. This clonotype was obtained from a woman in her 70s with CD4+ T-cell large granular lymphocyte leukemia. This CDR3 reads CASRDGSGANVLTF. The DNA for the CDR3 is TGTGCCAGTAGGGACGGCTCTGGGGCCAACGTCCTGACTTTC.